The 14 T cell receptor beta chains below all came from one sample that was sequenced in a study of blood T cell repertoires in COVID-19. Only in-frame clones appear in the TCRdb table, and some are missing; sequencing was by immunoSEQ multiplex PCR. The sample lists 40,000 to 65,000 clones, about 86% seen once, with roughly 10% in the top ten. The sequenced sample was peripheral blood. All receptors come from a man between 65 and 80 years old with active COVID-19.

The chain joins TRBV6-2 or TRBV6-3 to TRBJ2-3; 11 bases agree with TRBD2. Germline lookup yields CDR1 MNHEY and CDR2 SVGEGT. J was trimmed by 0 bases and V by 2 bases; bases with no gene match: 7. This CDR3 spans 18 amino acids. CDR3 amino acids: CASSYLAGGSPSTDTQYF. As DNA, the CDR3 is TGTGCCAGCAGTTACCTAGCGGGGGGCTCCCCTAGCACAGATACGCAGTATTTT.

The rearrangement links TRBV10-3 to TRBJ2-5; 14 nucleotides match TRBD2. Germline V lookup: CDR1 ENHRY, CDR2 SYGVKD. There are 16 residues in the CDR3. The ends lost 3 bases at V and 5 bases at J; junction bases unmatched: 5. Here the CDR3 reads CAISDGLAGGLETQYF. The DNA of the CDR3 is TGTGCCATCAGTGACGGACTAGCGGGGGGATTGGAGACCCAGTACTTC.

J is TRBJ2-2 and V is TRBV12-5; D perhaps matches TRBD1 (5 bases). Germline CDR1 is LGHNT and CDR2 is FRNRAP. Trimming took 6 bases from V and 1 from J, leaving 15 bases between them. The CDR3 has 16 amino acids. CDR3 residues: CASGDYRSLNTGELFF. DNA for the CDR3: TGTGCTAGTGGCGATTACAGGTCTTTGAACACCGGGGAGCTGTTTTTT.

The rearrangement links TRBV2 to TRBJ2-2; 7 positions agree with TRBD1. V lost 6 bases and J lost 8; bases outside the gene matches: 3. Per the germline V gene, CDR1 is SNHLY and CDR2 is FYNNEI. This CDR3 spans 12 amino acids. The CDR3 sequence: CASRTGPGELFF. DNA for the CDR3: TGTGCCAGCAGGACAGGGCCTGGGGAGCTGTTTTTT.

Comment on this clone: The same CDR3 arises from other DNA sequences in this sample as well. The chain is built from TRBV7-2 and TRBJ2-1; TRBD2 aligns across 10 bases. Germline assignment: CDR1 SGHTA and CDR2 FQGNSA. The CDR3 extends over 15 amino acids. V was pared by 0 bases and J by 4 bases, with 0 bases of the junction left unmatched. As DNA, the CDR3 is TGTGCCAGCAGCTTAGCAGCGGGGGGGTACAATGAGCAGTTCTTC. Its translation is CASSLAAGGYNEQFF.

V gene TRBV19 combines with J gene TRBJ1-2; no clear D gene. Per germline, CDR1 LNHDA and CDR2 SQIVND (reference sequence). The germline V and J ends were trimmed by 9 bases and 4 bases, with 15 bases remaining between them. CDR3 length: 13 amino acids. The CDR3 sequence is CASYNVEAYGYTF. As DNA, the CDR3 is TGTGCCAGCTATAACGTGGAGGCCTATGGCTACACCTTC.

This chain connects TRBV2 to TRBJ1-1; D gene unclear. V lost 2 bases to trimming and J lost 5 bases, with 12 bases between them. Germline CDR1 reads SNHLY; CDR2 reads FYNNEI. This CDR3 region has 14 residues. CDR3 bases: TGTGCCAGCAGTGAAACGGGAGGGAAGACTGAAGCTTTCTTT. Amino acid sequence: CASSETGGKTEAFF.

The chain uses TRBV7-6 and TRBJ2-7; TRBD1 aligns across 9 bases. This CDR3 is 15 amino acids long. V gave up 0 bases and J gave up 7 bases; unmatched junction bases: 7. CDR1 and CDR2 from the germline V gene are SGHVS and FNYEAQ. The CDR3 loop is CASSLAGTGPLEQYF. CDR3 DNA sequence: TGTGCCAGCAGCTTAGCGGGGACAGGGCCTCTGGAGCAGTACTTC.

The rearrangement joins TRBV6-2 or TRBV6-3 to TRBJ1-1, with 8 bases fitting TRBD1. With V trimmed by 2 bases and J by 4 bases, 6 bases remained unmatched. This CDR3 has 15 residues. Germline V gene data show CDR1 as MNHEY and CDR2 as SVGEGT. CDR3 bases: TGTGCCAGCAGTTACCTACAGGGGGTAGGCACTGAAGCTTTCTTT. Translating it yields CASSYLQGVGTEAFF.

The chain is built from TRBV6-5 and TRBJ1-2; 9 bases map to TRBD1. The ends lost 6 bases at V and 4 bases at J; junction bases unmatched: 6. This CDR3 has 14 amino acids. Germline V gene lookup returns CDR1 MNHEY and CDR2 SVGAGI. CDR3 in amino acids: CASRSDRGSYGYTF. In nucleotides, the CDR3 is TGTGCCAGCAGAAGTGACAGGGGGAGCTATGGCTACACCTTC.

The genes are TRBV7-3 and TRBJ1-1; D not certain. The CDR3 has 14 residues. Trimming left V 1 base short and J 11 bases short, with 17 bases between. Per germline, CDR1 SGHTA and CDR2 FQGTGA. CDR3 amino acids: CASSLMGGSGSAFF. CDR3 DNA sequence: TGTGCCAGCAGCTTAATGGGAGGGTCCGGGAGCGCTTTCTTT. The variable domain in full, completed from reference TRBV7-3 and TRBJ1-1, reads GAGVSQTPSNKVTEKGKYVELRCDPISGHTALYWYRQSLGQGPEFLIYFQGTGAADDSGLPNDRFFAVRPEGSVSTLKIQRTERGDSAVYLCASSLMGGSGSAFFGQGTRLTVV.

J is TRBJ2-7 and V is TRBV6-1; TRBD1 aligns across 9 bases. Trimming removed 1 base from V and 7 bases from J; junction bases left unmatched: 11. The CDR3 covers 16 residues. Germline V gene sequence: CDR1 MNHNS, CDR2 SASEGT. CDR3 DNA sequence: TGTGCCAGCAGTGAAGAAGAGGGACAGGGAGGAAAGGAGCAGTACTTC. It translates to CASSEEEGQGGKEQYF.

The V and J genes are TRBV7-3 and TRBJ1-1; D is possibly TRBD1 (5 bases). Germline V gene data show CDR1 as SGHTA and CDR2 as FQGTGA. There are 13 residues in the CDR3. Trimming removed 4 bases at V and 4 bases at J, with 10 bases between. CDR3 residues: CASSSQGGTEAFF. CDR3 nucleotide sequence: TGTGCCAGCAGCTCCCAGGGAGGCACTGAAGCTTTCTTT. The full variable domain, rest sourced from reference TRBV7-3 and TRBJ1-1, is GAGVSQTPSNKVTEKGKYVELRCDPISGHTALYWYRQSLGQGPEFLIYFQGTGAADDSGLPNDRFFAVRPEGSVSTLKIQRTERGDSAVYLCASSSQGGTEAFFGQGTRLTVV.

This rearrangement joins TRBV14 to TRBJ2-1; 9 bases are a match to TRBD1. Germline-derived CDR1 and CDR2 are SGHDN and FVKESK. The CDR3 has 15 amino acids. The junction had 3 bases not matched to a gene; V was cut back by 1 base and J by 5 bases. Here the CDR3 DNA reads TGTGCCAGCAGCCAAGTAACAGGGGGCCACAATGAGCAGTTCTTC. Protein sequence: CASSQVTGGHNEQFF.